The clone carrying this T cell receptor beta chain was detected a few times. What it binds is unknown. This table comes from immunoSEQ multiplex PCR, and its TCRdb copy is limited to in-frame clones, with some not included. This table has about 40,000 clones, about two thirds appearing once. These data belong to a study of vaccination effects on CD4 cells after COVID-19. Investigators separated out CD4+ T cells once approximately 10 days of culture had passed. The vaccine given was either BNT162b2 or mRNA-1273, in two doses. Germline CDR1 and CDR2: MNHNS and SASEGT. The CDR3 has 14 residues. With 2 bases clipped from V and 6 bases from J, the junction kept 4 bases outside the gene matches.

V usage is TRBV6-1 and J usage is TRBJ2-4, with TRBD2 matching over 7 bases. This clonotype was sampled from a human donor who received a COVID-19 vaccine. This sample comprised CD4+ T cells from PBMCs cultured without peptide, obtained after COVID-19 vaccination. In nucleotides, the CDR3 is TGTGCCAGCAGTGAATCGGGACTAATAAACATTCAGTACTTC. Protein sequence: CASSESGLINIQYF.